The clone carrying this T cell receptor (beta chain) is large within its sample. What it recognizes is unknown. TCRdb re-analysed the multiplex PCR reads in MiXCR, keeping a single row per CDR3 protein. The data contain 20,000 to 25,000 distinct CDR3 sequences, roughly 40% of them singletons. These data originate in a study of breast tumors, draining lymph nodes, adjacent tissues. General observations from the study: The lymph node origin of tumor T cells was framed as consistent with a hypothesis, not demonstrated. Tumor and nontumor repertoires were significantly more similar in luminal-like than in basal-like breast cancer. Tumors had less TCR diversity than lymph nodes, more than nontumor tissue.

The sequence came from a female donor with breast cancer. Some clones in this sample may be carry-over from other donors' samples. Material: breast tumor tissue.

CDR3 in DNA: TGTGCCAGCAGCCGAACATCTGGTAGCGGGAGTTTAGAGACCCAGTACTTC. As protein: CASSRTSGSGSLETQYF. The V and J genes are TRBV7-9 and TRBJ2-5; TRBD2 agrees at 9 bases. V was pared by 5 bases and J by 4 bases, with 14 bases of the junction left unmatched. The CDR3 is 17 amino acids. Germline CDR1 and CDR2: SEHNR and FQNEAQ (reference sequence).